This T cell receptor (beta chain) came from a study of blood T cell repertoires in COVID-19. CDR3 length: 13 amino acids. J was trimmed by 4 bases and V by 1 base; bases with no gene match: 3. The germline V gene encodes CDR1 GTSNPN and CDR2 SVGIG (reference sequence). This table comes from immunoSEQ multiplex PCR, and its TCRdb copy is limited to in-frame clones, with some not included. Altogether about 180,000 clones are present, around 84% being singletons, with the ten largest covering 5.5% to 8%. V usage is TRBV30 and J usage is TRBJ1-2; 7 bases match TRBD1. The sequence came from a man aged 50 to 59 with active or convalescent COVID-19. Sequences were obtained from peripheral blood. CDR3 nucleotide sequence: TGTGCCTGGAGTGCCCCAGGGGGCTATGGCTACACCTTC. Residues: CAWSAPGGYGYTF.